One and the same sample provided the 28 T cell receptor beta chains below, sequenced in a study of cytomegalovirus exposure and HLA in healthy donors. PCR used 60 Vbeta primers and 13 Jbeta primers. TCRdb's table, derived via immunoSEQ multiplex PCR, lists solely in-frame clones and lacks some. The data contain about 170,000 clones, roughly four fifths of them singletons. Sequenced material: PBMCs. These receptors originate from a young woman in good health and CMV-seropositive.

J is TRBJ1-5 and V is TRBV10-2; 7 bases are a match to TRBD1. The CDR3 has 12 amino acids. Germline V gene lookup returns CDR1 WSHSY and CDR2 SAAADI. With V trimmed by 7 bases and J by 6 bases, 3 bases remained unmatched. CDR3 region: CASTEGAQPQHF. The CDR3 DNA reads TGCGCCAGCACCGAGGGGGCTCAGCCCCAGCATTTT.

This sequence joins TRBV4-1 and TRBJ2-7; 8 bases line up with TRBD1. CDR3 size: 16 residues. Germline lookup yields CDR1 MGHRA and CDR2 YSYEKL. V was clipped by 0 bases and J by 2 bases; unmatched bases: 6. The CDR3: CASSQDTAGGPYEQYF. CDR3 nucleotide sequence: TGCGCCAGCAGCCAAGATACGGCAGGGGGCCCCTACGAGCAGTACTTC.

The CDR3 DNA reads as TGTGCCAGCAGCTTAGGGGGGCCTTGGGGCCCAGATACGCAGTATTTT. This sequence encodes CASSLGGPWGPDTQYF. The rearrangement links TRBV7-6 to TRBJ2-3, with D possibly TRBD1 on 6 matching bases. CDR3 length: 16 residues. The germline V and J ends were trimmed by 1 base and 4 bases, with 15 bases remaining between them. Germline V lookup: CDR1 SGHVS, CDR2 FNYEAQ.

The chain combines TRBV5-4 with TRBJ2-1; 14 positions agree with TRBD2. The germline V gene has CDR1 SGHNT and CDR2 YYREEE (reference sequence). CDR3 size: 17 residues. Trimming took 0 bases from V and 7 from J; bases not matched to a gene: 6. For the CDR3, the DNA is TGTGCCAGCAGCTTGGGACTAGCGGGGGGGCAAGGGAATGAGCAGTTCTTC. Its protein is CASSLGLAGGQGNEQFF.

This chain uses TRBV30 with TRBJ1-2; TRBD1 matches 8 bases. The length of the CDR3 is 12 residues. The V gene's germline CDR1 is GTSNPN and CDR2 SVGIG (reference sequence). V shed 5 bases and J 7 bases; nucleotides not matched to a gene: 6. The CDR3 region has the DNA TGTGCCTGGGGACAGGGTATCGGTGGCTACACCTTC. This sequence encodes CAWGQGIGGYTF.

This chain joins TRBV7-8 and TRBJ2-3; weak D call: TRBD2 (6 bases). Trimming removed 5 bases from V and 10 bases from J, with 16 bases in between. Germline assignment: CDR1 SGHVS and CDR2 FQNEAQ. The CDR3 is made up of 13 amino acids. The CDR3 region has the DNA TGTGCCAGCAGCCTAACCTCCTGGGGGGCGCAGTATTTT. Amino acids: CASSLTSWGAQYF.

In its sample, this clone was seen a few times. The V call is TRBV11-2, the J call TRBJ2-5; TRBD1 aligns across 7 bases. The germline V gene encodes CDR1 SGHAT and CDR2 FQNNGV. The CDR3 contains 15 residues. The J segment lost 4 bases and the V segment lost 5 bases, leaving 10 bases of the junction unmatched. For the CDR3, the DNA is TGTGCCAGCAGCCAACTACAGGGGCGGACAGAGACCCAGTACTTC. Translated: CASSQLQGRTETQYF.

The chain combines TRBV7-2 with TRBJ1-2; 7 bases fit TRBD1. The CDR3 is 15 amino acids. Germline-derived CDR1 and CDR2 are SGHTA and FQGNSA. Losses at the gene ends were 5 bases for V and 8 bases for J; bases not matched to a gene: 14. For the CDR3, the DNA is TGTGCCAGCAGCCCAGCCCCGGGACAGCGTTCCGGCTACACCTTC. Protein sequence: CASSPAPGQRSGYTF.

The chain combines TRBV5-1 with TRBJ1-2, with D uncertain. The CDR3 length is 15 residues. Between the trimmed V and J ends, which lost 4 bases and 2 bases, there was a span of 15 bases. Germline CDR1 and CDR2: SGHRS and YFSETQ. This chain's CDR3 is CASSPQSLQNYGYTF. CDR3 nucleotide sequence: TGCGCCAGCAGCCCACAAAGTCTCCAGAACTATGGCTACACCTTC.

V gene TRBV25-1 combines with J gene TRBJ2-7; 10 nucleotides line up with TRBD1. Germline CDR1 is MGHDK and CDR2 is SYGVNS. The CDR3 contains 13 residues. Losses at the gene ends were 10 bases for V and 4 bases for J; bases not matched to a gene: 7. The CDR3 DNA follows: TGTGCCACCCAACGGGACAGGGGTTACGAGCAGTACTTC. It encodes CATQRDRGYEQYF.

The J gene is TRBJ2-5, the V gene TRBV28, with 12 bases lining up with TRBD2. CDR1 and CDR2 from the germline V gene are MDHEN and SYDVKM. Trimming at V came to 2 bases and at J to 4 bases, leaving 8 bases not matched to a gene. This CDR3 has 17 amino acids. This CDR3 reads CASSLPGLAGVGETQYF. The CDR3 nucleotides read TGTGCCAGCAGTTTACCGGGACTAGCGGGTGTGGGAGAGACCCAGTACTTC.

This chain uses TRBV9 with TRBJ1-3, with D perhaps TRBD1 (6 bases). The length of the CDR3 is 16 residues. Trimming stripped 0 bases from V and 2 bases from J, with 12 bases between. Germline CDR1 and CDR2: SGDLS and YYNGEE. The CDR3 here is CASSVGIQGTGNTIYF. CDR3 bases: TGTGCCAGCAGCGTAGGGATTCAGGGGACTGGAAACACCATATATTTT.

This chain links TRBV6-1 with TRBJ1-2, with a tentative D call TRBD1 (5 bases). Deletions cut 3 bases from V and 3 bases from J, with 11 bases between. The CDR3 covers 14 residues. Germline values: CDR1 MNHNS, CDR2 SASEGT. The CDR3 nucleotides are TGTGCCAGCAGTGACCCAGGGCGGTACTATGGCTACACCTTC. Its translation is CASSDPGRYYGYTF.

This rearrangement joins TRBV9 to TRBJ1-2; perhaps TRBD1 as D (5 bases). Per germline, CDR1 SGDLS and CDR2 YYNGEE. V was cut by 1 base and J by 6 bases, with 10 bases left in between. The length of the CDR3 is 13 residues. CDR3 sequence reads: CASSVSRDHGYTF. DNA of the CDR3: TGTGCCAGCAGCGTATCCAGGGATCATGGCTACACCTTC.

This clone turned up a few times. The V gene is TRBV7-2, the J gene TRBJ1-1; no clear D. CDR3 length: 13 residues. The V end lost 1 base, the J end lost 6 bases, and 9 bases lay between the germline ends. Looked up from germline, CDR1 is SGHTA and CDR2 is FQGNSA. CDR3 in amino acids: CASSLGHRSEAFF. DNA for the CDR3: TGTGCCAGCAGCTTAGGACATAGGTCTGAAGCTTTCTTT.

V and J are TRBV4-2 and TRBJ1-6, with D perhaps matching TRBD1 (6 bases). Germline values: CDR1 LGHNA, CDR2 YNFKEQ. CDR3 length equals 15 residues. Trimming took 3 bases from V and 5 from J, leaving 11 bases between them. Here the CDR3 DNA reads TGTGCCAGCAGCCACCCCGACAGGAATAATTCACCCCTCCACTTT. This translates into CASSHPDRNNSPLHF.

The DNA for the CDR3 is TGTGCCAGCTCCCCCACAGGGGGCTCCTACGAGCAGTACTTC. Amino acids: CASSPTGGSYEQYF. The chain couples TRBV6-1 to TRBJ2-7; 8 bases align to TRBD1. Germline-derived CDR1 and CDR2 are MNHNS and SASEGT. V lost 8 bases to trimming and J lost 0 bases; unmatched junction nucleotides: 6. This CDR3 is built from 14 residues.

J is TRBJ1-1 and V is TRBV7-2; 8 bases match TRBD1. With 8 bases clipped from V and 10 bases from J, the junction kept 18 bases outside the gene matches. CDR1 is SGHTA and CDR2 is FQGNSA in the germline V gene. This CDR3 is built from 15 residues. For the CDR3, the DNA is TGTGCCAGCGTCCGAGACAGGGGTGGGTTTGCTGTAGCTTTCTTT. Protein product: CASVRDRGGFAVAFF.

This chain connects TRBV5-1 to TRBJ2-2, with unresolved D. The CDR3 is made up of 16 amino acids. Per germline, CDR1 SGHRS and CDR2 YFSETQ. V shed 1 base and J shed 3 bases, with 13 bases lying between them. The CDR3 protein is CASSLSSNWYTGELFF. The CDR3 DNA sequence: TGCGCCAGCAGCTTGAGTTCAAACTGGTACACCGGGGAGCTGTTTTTT.

This rearrangement joins TRBV7-6 to TRBJ2-5, with D tentatively TRBD1 (6 bases). The CDR3 spans 13 residues. CDR1 is SGHVS, CDR2 FNYEAQ, per germline. V was shortened by 3 bases and J by 3 bases, with 8 bases between the two germline ends. The CDR3 nucleotides are TGTGCCAGCAGCTTTACAGGGAAAGAGACCCAGTACTTC. Protein: CASSFTGKETQYF.

There are a few counts of this clone. The chain employs TRBV30 and TRBJ2-3; 14 bases match TRBD2. The germline V gene has CDR1 GTSNPN and CDR2 SVGIG (reference sequence). The CDR3 totals 18 residues. The trim removed 7 bases at V and 0 bases at J, leaving 12 bases unmatched. The CDR3 region is CASDWRLAGGHSTDTQYF. In DNA, the CDR3 is TGTGCCTCGGACTGGCGACTAGCGGGGGGGCATAGCACAGATACGCAGTATTTT.

CDR3 DNA sequence: TGCGCCAGCAGTCCTTTTCTTTCCAGGGGCGTGAACACCGGGGAGCTGTTTTTT. As protein: CASSPFLSRGVNTGELFF. This rearrangement joins TRBV4-1 to TRBJ2-2; possible D gene TRBD1, 6 bases. This CDR3 contains 18 residues. Germline V gene lookup returns CDR1 MGHRA and CDR2 YSYEKL. V was shortened by 6 bases and J by 1 base, with 21 bases between the two germline ends.

A note on this clone: This CDR3 is also generated by other DNA sequences in the sample. The chain links TRBV13 to TRBJ2-1, with D possibly matching TRBD1 (5 bases). The V end lost 5 bases, the J end lost 8 bases, and 13 bases lay between the germline ends. The CDR3 sequence is 13 residues long. CDR1 is PRHDT and CDR2 is FYEKMQ in the germline V gene (reference sequence). Written as DNA, the CDR3 is TGTGCCAGCAGCACCATGGGGCGCCATGAGCAGTTCTTC. It translates to CASSTMGRHEQFF.

This clone appeared a single time. V is TRBV19 and J is TRBJ1-2, with 8 bases aligning to TRBD1. Germline CDR1 is LNHDA and CDR2 is SQIVND (reference sequence). The CDR3 contains 13 residues. The junction had 4 bases not matched to a gene; V was cut back by 5 bases and J by 5 bases. In DNA form, the CDR3 reads TGTGCCAGTAGTGAGACAGGGGAATATGGCTACACCTTC. Protein product: CASSETGEYGYTF.

The sample holds one count of this clone. The chain uses TRBV10-3 and TRBJ2-5; D is unclear. CDR1 is ENHRY, CDR2 SYGVKD, per germline. CDR3 length: 13 amino acids. V gave up 2 bases and J gave up 5 bases, with 9 bases separating them. CDR3: CAISEGQSETQYF. The CDR3 DNA reads TGTGCCATCAGTGAGGGGCAGTCCGAGACCCAGTACTTC.

The chain combines TRBV7-8 with TRBJ2-5, with unresolved D. V gave up 0 bases and J gave up 2 bases, with 13 bases separating them. The CDR3 loop spans 16 amino acids. Germline CDR1 SGHVS, CDR2 FQNEAQ. The CDR3 loop reads CASSLARPPRQETQYF. The CDR3 bases are TGTGCCAGCAGCTTAGCGCGACCCCCGAGGCAAGAGACCCAGTACTTC.

The chain recombines TRBV5-8 with TRBJ1-6; 9 bases map to TRBD1. Per germline, CDR1 SGHTS and CDR2 YDEGEE. The CDR3 consists of 17 residues. The J segment lost 4 bases and the V segment lost 5 bases, leaving 10 bases of the junction unmatched. The CDR3 here is CASRTGTGSLYNSPLHF. The DNA for the CDR3 is TGTGCCAGCAGAACCGGGACAGGGTCGCTTTATAATTCACCCCTCCACTTT.

The CDR3 region has the DNA TGTGCCAGCAGCTTACAAACTAATGAAAAACTGTTTTTT. The encoded protein is CASSLQTNEKLFF. This chain joins TRBV11-2 and TRBJ1-4; the D is unclear. The germline V gene encodes CDR1 SGHAT and CDR2 FQNNGV. This CDR3 contains 13 residues. The V gene lost 2 bases and the J gene lost 1 base, with 2 bases spanning the gap.